This T cell receptor beta chain was sequenced in a study of blood T cell repertoires in COVID-19. Study in general: Samples representing acute and convalescent COVID-19 were sourced from the United States, Italy and Spain. PBMCs, B-cell-depleted T cells, or T cells were the source of the cDNA or gDNA that made up the material.

Trimming removed 4 bases at V and 9 bases at J, with 15 bases between. There are 13 residues in the CDR3. CDR1 is SGHNT and CDR2 is YENEEA in the germline V gene. This clone was observed a handful of times. Per the study methods: Amplified reference gene primers provided the basis for estimating nucleated cell counts. Using immunoSEQ multiplex PCR, the repertoire was profiled, and TCRdb retains in-frame clones only, with some absent. V and J calls plus clone size are reproduced from that table; the DNA served to infer D and trimming. The sample includes some 120,000 clones, approximately 84% seen only once; the top ten take 1.5% to 2%.

The chain uses TRBV11-3 and TRBJ1-1, with a tentative D call TRBD1 (5 bases). This TCR was sampled from a man between 65 and 85 years old with acute or convalescent COVID-19. Sequenced sample: peripheral blood. This CDR3 is CASSSNQGGQAFF. In DNA form, the CDR3 reads TGTGCCAGCAGCTCGAACCAGGGCGGTCAAGCTTTCTTT.